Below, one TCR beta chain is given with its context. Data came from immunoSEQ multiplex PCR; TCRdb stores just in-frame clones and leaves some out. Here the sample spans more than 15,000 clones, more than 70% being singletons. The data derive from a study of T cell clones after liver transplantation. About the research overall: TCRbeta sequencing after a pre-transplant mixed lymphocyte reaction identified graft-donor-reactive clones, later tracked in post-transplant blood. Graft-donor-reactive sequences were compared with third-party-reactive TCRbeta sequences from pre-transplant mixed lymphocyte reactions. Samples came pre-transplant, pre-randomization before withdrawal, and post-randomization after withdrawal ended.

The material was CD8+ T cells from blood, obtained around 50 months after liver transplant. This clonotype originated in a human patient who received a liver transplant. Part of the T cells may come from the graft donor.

The CDR3 is CASSIAGTYLQETQYF. For the CDR3, the DNA is TGTGCCAGTAGTATAGCCGGGACATACCTCCAAGAGACCCAGTACTTC. V is TRBV19 and J is TRBJ2-5, with a possible D match to TRBD1 (6 bases). The V and J ends lost 1 base and 1 base respectively, with 13 bases between them. This CDR3 is built from 16 residues. Germline V gene sequence: CDR1 LNHDA, CDR2 SQIVND (reference sequence).